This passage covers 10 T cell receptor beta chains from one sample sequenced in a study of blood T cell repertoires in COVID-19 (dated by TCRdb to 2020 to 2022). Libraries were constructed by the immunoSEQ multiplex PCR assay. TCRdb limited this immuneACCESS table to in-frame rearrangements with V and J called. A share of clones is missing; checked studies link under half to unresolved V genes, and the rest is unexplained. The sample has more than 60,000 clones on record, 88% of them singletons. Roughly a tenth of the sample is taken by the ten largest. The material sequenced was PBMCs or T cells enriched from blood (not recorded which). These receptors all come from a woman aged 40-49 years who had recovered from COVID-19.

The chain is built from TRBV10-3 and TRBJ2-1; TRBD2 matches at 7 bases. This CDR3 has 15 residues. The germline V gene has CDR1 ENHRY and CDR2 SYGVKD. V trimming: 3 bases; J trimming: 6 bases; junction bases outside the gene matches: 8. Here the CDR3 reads CAISDQRDKGNEQFF. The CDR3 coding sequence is TGTGCCATCAGTGATCAGCGGGATAAAGGCAATGAGCAGTTCTTC.

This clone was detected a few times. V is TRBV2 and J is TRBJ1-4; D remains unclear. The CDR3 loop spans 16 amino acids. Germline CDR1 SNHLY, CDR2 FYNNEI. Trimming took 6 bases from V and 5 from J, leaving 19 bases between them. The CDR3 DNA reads TGTGCCAGCAGGGCCCTCATCTGGGAGGAGAATGAAAAACTGTTTTTT. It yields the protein CASRALIWEENEKLFF.

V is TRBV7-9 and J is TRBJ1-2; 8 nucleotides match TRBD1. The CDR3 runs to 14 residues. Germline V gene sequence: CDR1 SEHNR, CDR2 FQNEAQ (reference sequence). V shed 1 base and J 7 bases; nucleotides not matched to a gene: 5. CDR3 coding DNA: TGTGCCAGCAGCTTAGGCCAGGGGGCGGGTGGCTACACCTTC. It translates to CASSLGQGAGGYTF.

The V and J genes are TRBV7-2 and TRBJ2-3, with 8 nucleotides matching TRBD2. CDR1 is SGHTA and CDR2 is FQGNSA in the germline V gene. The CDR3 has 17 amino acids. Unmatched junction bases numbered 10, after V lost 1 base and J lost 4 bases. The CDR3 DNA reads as TGTGCCAGCAGCTTAGATAGGGGGACTAGTGTCCCAGATACGCAGTATTTT. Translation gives CASSLDRGTSVPDTQYF.

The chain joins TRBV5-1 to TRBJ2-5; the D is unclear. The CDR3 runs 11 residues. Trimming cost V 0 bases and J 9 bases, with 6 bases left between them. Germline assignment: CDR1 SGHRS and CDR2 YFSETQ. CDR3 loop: CASSLDEAQYF. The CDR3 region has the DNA TGCGCCAGCAGCTTGGACGAGGCCCAGTACTTC.

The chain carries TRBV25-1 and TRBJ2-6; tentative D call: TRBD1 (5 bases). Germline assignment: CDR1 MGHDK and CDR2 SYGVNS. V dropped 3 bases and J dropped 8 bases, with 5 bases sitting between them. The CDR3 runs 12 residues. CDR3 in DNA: TGTGCCAGCAGTGAGGACACCAACGTCCTGACTTTC. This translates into CASSEDTNVLTF.

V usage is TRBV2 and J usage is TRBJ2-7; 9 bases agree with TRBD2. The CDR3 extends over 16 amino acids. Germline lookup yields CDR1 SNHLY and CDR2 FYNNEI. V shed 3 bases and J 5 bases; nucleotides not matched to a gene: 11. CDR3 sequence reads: CASSDAVGGGADEQYF. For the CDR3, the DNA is TGTGCCAGCAGTGATGCCGTCGGCGGGGGGGCCGACGAGCAGTACTTC.

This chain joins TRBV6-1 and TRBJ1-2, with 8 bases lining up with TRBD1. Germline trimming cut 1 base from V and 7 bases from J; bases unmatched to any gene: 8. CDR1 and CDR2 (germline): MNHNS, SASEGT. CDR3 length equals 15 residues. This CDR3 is CASSEEGQGAFGYTF. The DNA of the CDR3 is TGTGCCAGCAGTGAAGAGGGGCAGGGGGCTTTTGGCTACACCTTC.

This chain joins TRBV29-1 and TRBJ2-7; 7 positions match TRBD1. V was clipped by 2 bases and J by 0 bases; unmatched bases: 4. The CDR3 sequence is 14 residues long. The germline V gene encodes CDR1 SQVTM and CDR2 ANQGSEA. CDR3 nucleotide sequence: TGCAGCGTTGAAAAAGGGGGCAGCTCCTACGAGCAGTACTTC. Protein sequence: CSVEKGGSSYEQYF.

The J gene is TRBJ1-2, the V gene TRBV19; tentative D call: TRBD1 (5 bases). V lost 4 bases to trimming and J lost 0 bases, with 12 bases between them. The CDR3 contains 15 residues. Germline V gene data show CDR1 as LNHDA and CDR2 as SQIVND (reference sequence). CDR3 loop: CASSSRGGANYGYTF. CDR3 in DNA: TGTGCCAGTAGTAGCCGCGGGGGGGCTAACTATGGCTACACCTTC.